Presented here are 21 T cell receptor beta chains from one specimen sequenced in a study of T cells in localized non-small cell lung cancer. The method was immunoSEQ multiplex PCR; TCRdb's version includes in-frame clones alone and lacks a portion of them. This table has 15,000 to 18,000 clones, around 87% appearing once. Specimen: peripheral blood mononuclear cells, collected before any cancer treatment. These receptors all come from a male donor aged 60 or over with stage II lung adenocarcinoma.

The CDR3 loop reads CASSPSQGTGELFF. CDR3 coding DNA: TGTGCCAGCAGTCCTTCACAGGGGACCGGGGAGCTGTTTTTT. V usage is TRBV27 and J usage is TRBJ2-2; TRBD1 matches at 7 bases. Germline V gene data show CDR1 as MNHEY and CDR2 as SMNVEV (reference sequence). This CDR3 is 14 amino acids long. V dropped 5 bases and J dropped 5; count of bases not matched to a gene: 5.

This rearrangement joins TRBV6-1 to TRBJ2-4; the D is unclear. CDR3 size: 13 residues. V was trimmed by 1 base and J by 8 bases, leaving 9 bases between them. The germline V gene encodes CDR1 MNHNS and CDR2 SASEGT. As DNA, the CDR3 is TGTGCCAGCAGTGAAGTCCAGTTGGACATTCAGTACTTC. Translation gives CASSEVQLDIQYF.

This chain links TRBV20-1 with TRBJ2-1, with no clear D. Deletions cut 6 bases from V and 7 bases from J, with 10 bases between. This CDR3 is built from 11 residues. In germline, CDR1 is DFQATT, CDR2 SNEGSKA (reference sequence). The CDR3 reads CSAGSNNEQFF. For the CDR3, the DNA is TGCAGTGCGGGGTCAAATAATGAGCAGTTCTTC.

V gene TRBV27 combines with J gene TRBJ2-1; TRBD1 is a possible D gene (5 bases). This CDR3 is 14 amino acids long. Per germline, CDR1 MNHEY and CDR2 SMNVEV (reference sequence). Trimming removed 8 bases from V and 1 base from J, with 12 bases in between. The CDR3 here is CASFWTPSYNEQFF. CDR3 nucleotides: TGTGCCAGCTTCTGGACACCGTCCTACAATGAGCAGTTCTTC.

Only one count was recorded for this clone. The chain has TRBV19 and TRBJ1-5; 11 bases match TRBD1. Germline CDR1 reads LNHDA; CDR2 reads SQIVND (reference sequence). The CDR3 covers 17 residues. Losses at the gene ends were 3 bases for V and 5 bases for J; bases not matched to a gene: 9. CDR3 sequence reads: CASSMRLGQGADQPQHF. The DNA of the CDR3 is TGTGCCAGTAGTATGCGTCTCGGACAGGGGGCGGATCAGCCCCAGCATTTT. Complete variable domain (other parts from reference TRBV19 and TRBJ1-5): DGGITQSPKYLFRKEGQNVTLSCEQNLNHDAMYWYRQDPGQGLRLIYYSQIVNDFQKGDIAEGYSVSREKKESFPLTVTSAQKNPTAFYLCASSMRLGQGADQPQHFGDGTRLSIL.

CDR3 nucleotide sequence: TGTGCCAGCAGTTTGACCGGGACAGGTGGAAACACCATATATTTT. It codes for CASSLTGTGGNTIYF. The chain employs TRBV9 and TRBJ1-3, with 8 bases identical to TRBD1. The V gene's germline CDR1 is SGDLS and CDR2 YYNGEE. V trimming: 5 bases; J trimming: 3 bases; junction bases outside the gene matches: 7. The CDR3 has 15 residues.

This chain links TRBV2 with TRBJ1-5; 7 bases line up with TRBD1. The V gene end was trimmed by 6 bases and the J gene end by 9 bases; junction bases not matched to a gene: 11. Germline V CDR1 and CDR2: SNHLY, FYNNEI. The CDR3 length is 14 residues. CDR3 amino acids: CASRLTGLWGPQHF. The DNA of the CDR3 is TGTGCCAGCAGACTGACAGGGCTCTGGGGGCCCCAGCATTTT.

CDR3 bases: TGTGCCAGCAGCCTCCCAAGGGGCCGCTCCTACGAGCAGTACTTC. It codes for CASSLPRGRSYEQYF. J is TRBJ2-7 and V is TRBV5-6; perhaps TRBD1 as D (5 bases). Trimming removed 4 bases at V and 0 bases at J, with 14 bases between. Germline values: CDR1 SGHDT, CDR2 YYEEEE. The CDR3 sequence is 15 residues long.

The rearrangement links TRBV19 to TRBJ2-3; the match to TRBD1 covers 8 bases. V was clipped by 4 bases and J by 8 bases; unmatched bases: 5. There are 13 residues in the CDR3. CDR1 and CDR2 (germline): LNHDA, SQIVND (reference sequence). The CDR3 bases are TGTGCCAGTAGTAGAGACAGGGGTAGTACGCAGTATTTT. This encodes CASSRDRGSTQYF.

V is TRBV11-2 and J is TRBJ2-3; the D call may be TRBD1 or TRBD2 (5 bases each). Looked up from germline, CDR1 is SGHAT and CDR2 is FQNNGV. This CDR3 has 12 residues. The germline V and J ends were trimmed by 1 base and 6 bases, with 5 bases remaining between them. The CDR3 sequence is CASSLGGDTQYF. Here the CDR3 DNA reads TGTGCCAGCAGCTTAGGGGGGGATACGCAGTATTTT.

This clone was picked up a small number of times. Other DNA sequences of this sample code for an identical CDR3. The chain recombines TRBV20-1 with TRBJ2-1; perhaps TRBD1 as D (7 bases). Looked up from germline, CDR1 is DFQATT and CDR2 is SNEGSKA (reference sequence). This CDR3 spans 11 amino acids. Trimming left V 4 bases short and J 9 bases short, with 10 bases between. CDR3: CSATQGGEQFF. Written as DNA, the CDR3 is TGCAGTGCTACCCAGGGGGGTGAGCAGTTCTTC.

V gene TRBV15 combines with J gene TRBJ1-4, with D possibly matching TRBD1 (6 bases). V lost 1 base, J lost 17 bases, and 17 bases lay in between. Per the germline V gene, CDR1 is LNHNV and CDR2 is YYDKDF (reference sequence). The CDR3 covers 13 residues. The CDR3 DNA is TGTGCCACCAGCAGAGTGCCGGGGGCAGGGCTTTTTTTT. Its protein is CATSRVPGAGLFF. The full variable domain, rest sourced from reference TRBV15 and TRBJ1-4, is DAMVIQNPRYQVTQFGKPVTLSCSQTLNHNVMYWYQQKSSQAPKLLFHYYDKDFNNEADTPDNFQSRRPNTSFCFLDIRSPGLGDTAMYLCATSRVPGAGLFFGSGTQLSVL.

This sequence joins TRBV19 and TRBJ1-2; 7 positions agree with TRBD1. This CDR3 is 17 amino acids long. Trimming took 6 bases from V and 4 from J; bases not matched to a gene: 17. Germline CDR1 LNHDA, CDR2 SQIVND (reference sequence). CDR3 loop: CASSPGTGTARPYGYTF. As DNA, the CDR3 is TGTGCCAGTAGCCCCGGAACCGGGACAGCACGTCCCTATGGCTACACCTTC.

The gene calls are TRBV27 and TRBJ2-2, with D hard to call. Trimming shortened V by 6 bases and J by 5 bases, and 7 bases separated the two germline ends. Germline V CDR1 and CDR2: MNHEY, SMNVEV (reference sequence). CDR3 length equals 12 residues. Here the CDR3 DNA reads TGTGCCAGCAGCAGGTTGACCGGGGAGCTGTTTTTT. Its translation: CASSRLTGELFF.

Concerning this clone: The junction does not match germline at one end; this may be a read error. The chain recombines TRBV19 with TRBJ2-2; 13 bases match TRBD2. CDR3 length equals 16 residues. From germline, CDR1 is LNHDA and CDR2 SQIVND (reference sequence). CDR3 nucleotides: TGTGCCAGCAGTACTAGCGGGAGGGCAAACACCGGGGAGCTGTTTTTT. It specifies CASSTSGRANTGELFF.

This clone was observed a single time. The V gene is TRBV7-9, the J gene TRBJ2-7; TRBD1 matches 8 bases. Germline V gene lookup returns CDR1 SEHNR and CDR2 FQNEAQ (reference sequence). The V segment lost 4 bases and the J segment 7 bases; nucleotides outside the gene matches: 15. This CDR3 spans 16 amino acids. CDR3 loop: CASSSTSGQGFWEQYF. The CDR3 DNA sequence: TGTGCCAGCAGCTCGACGAGTGGACAGGGTTTTTGGGAGCAGTACTTC.

In nucleotides, the CDR3 is TGTGCCATCAGTGAGTCGACGAGTAAAGCTTTCTTT. It codes for CAISESTSKAFF. The rearrangement uses TRBV10-3 and TRBJ1-1; unclear D gene. The length of the CDR3 is 12 residues. From germline, CDR1 is ENHRY and CDR2 SYGVKD. Trimming shortened V by 0 bases and J by 9 bases, and 8 bases separated the two germline ends.

This clone has only one observation. This chain uses TRBV18 with TRBJ2-1, with 11 bases aligning to TRBD2. The V segment lost 3 bases and the J segment 7 bases; nucleotides outside the gene matches: 5. Looked up from germline, CDR1 is KGHSH and CDR2 is LQKENI. The CDR3 sequence is 15 residues long. CDR3: CASSPTSGRNNEQFF. The CDR3 region has the DNA TGTGCCAGCTCACCTACTAGCGGGAGAAATAATGAGCAGTTCTTC.

For the CDR3, the DNA is TGTGCCAGCAGCTTAGGGTCCGAAATCCGGGGGGATGAGCAGTTCTTC. This codes for CASSLGSEIRGDEQFF. The V and J genes are TRBV7-9 and TRBJ2-1, with 7 bases identical to TRBD2. Per germline, CDR1 SEHNR and CDR2 FQNEAQ (reference sequence). Trimming took 1 base from V and 8 from J; bases not matched to a gene: 11. The CDR3 is 16 residues long.

The genes are TRBV7-9 and TRBJ1-3; D gene unclear. This CDR3 comprises 16 residues. V lost 5 bases to trimming and J lost 0 bases, with 14 bases between them. From germline, CDR1 is SEHNR and CDR2 FQNEAQ (reference sequence). The CDR3 reads CASSPASGSSGNTIYF. In DNA form, the CDR3 reads TGTGCCAGCAGCCCCGCTTCCGGTAGCTCTGGAAACACCATATATTTT.

The chain employs TRBV29-1 and TRBJ1-5, with D possibly TRBD1 on 5 matching bases. Germline CDR1 and CDR2: SQVTM and ANQGSEA. V lost 4 bases to trimming and J lost 5 bases, with 15 bases between them. The CDR3 is 14 amino acids. CDR3 residues: CSVAPGAADQPQHF. For the CDR3, the DNA is TGCAGCGTTGCGCCCGGGGCGGCGGATCAGCCCCAGCATTTT.